These T cell receptor beta chains were read from a single sample in a study of blood T cell repertoires in COVID-19. The protocol was immunoSEQ multiplex PCR, while the TCRdb copy is restricted to in-frame clones and leaves out a portion. The table shows about 160,000 clones, with roughly 90% occurring only once. The sample taken for sequencing was peripheral blood. Receptors were obtained from a man in his fifties or sixties with acute or convalescent COVID-19. Both conserved end residues are part of each CDR3.

v_gene,j_gene,CDR3aa
TRBV11-3,TRBJ2-2,CASSSQVNDRGSTGELFF
TRBV5-5,TRBJ1-4,CASSLRRYNEKLFF
TRBV28,TRBJ2-7,CASISTAPREQYF
TRBV6-5,TRBJ1-4,CASSSHSPTNEKLFF
TRBV7-2,TRBJ2-2,CASSSRTSGGPRIKGELFF
TRBV5-1,TRBJ2-2,CASSLGGSQNTGELFF
TRBV7-6,TRBJ1-6,CASSLRQGVNLSPLHF
TRBV28,TRBJ2-7,CASSVGQGLHEQYF
TRBV5-1,TRBJ2-7,CASSFQGPYEQYF
TRBV4-1,TRBJ1-1,CASRGKGANTEAFF
TRBV28,TRBJ2-7,CASMTQGRDTYEQYF
TRBV5-1,TRBJ2-5,CASRNTGGSQETQYF
TRBV5-1,TRBJ2-7,CASSQGQGAYEQYF
TRBV7-2,TRBJ1-2,CASSLKTGFDYGYTF
TRBV12-5,TRBJ1-1,CASGLEIPGQGALHGTEAFF
TRBV10-2,TRBJ2-6,CASSDFRSSGANVLTF
TRBV12-3/TRBV12-4,TRBJ1-1,CASSLAGGTEAFF
TRBV9,TRBJ1-3,CASSEDRPMNSGNTIYF
TRBV5-1,TRBJ1-6,CASSLGQLNSPLHF
TRBV7-3,TRBJ2-1,CASSLGQGWANEQFF
TRBV2,TRBJ1-5,CASSEGVTGPQHF
TRBV19,TRBJ2-5,CASTRTASEETQYF
TRBV27,TRBJ1-2,CASSLSLGQGLYGYTF
TRBV28,TRBJ1-1,CASSPTARTEAFF
TRBV6-5,TRBJ1-2,CATMTANYGYTF
TRBV10-2,TRBJ1-1,CASSDHGTGQFEAFF
TRBV4-2,TRBJ2-1,CASSQPDRDNEQFF
TRBV18,TRBJ1-6,CASSPSRVGSPHSPLHF
TRBV7-2,TRBJ1-3,CASSLATGYGNTIYF
TRBV11-1,TRBJ2-3,CASSLEGGGRGDTQYF
TRBV2,TRBJ2-2,CASSERGKLFF
TRBV3-1/TRBV3-2,TRBJ2-1,CASSHREGEQFF
TRBV5-1,TRBJ2-3,CASSLLASGPLTDTQYF
TRBV7-9,TRBJ1-1,CASRSPGQIILNTEAFF
TRBV5-1,TRBJ1-2,CASSSGWGDYGYTF
TRBV28,TRBJ1-4,CASSLLTGGREKLFF
TRBV28,TRBJ2-1,CASKRLAGGFEQFF
TRBV12-3/TRBV12-4,TRBJ1-5,CASDGGGGEPQHF
TRBV5-8,TRBJ2-5,CASSLKWATERQETQYF
TRBV2,TRBJ2-2,CASSATGGYTGELFF
TRBV7-9,TRBJ2-1,CASKMRGGQNNEQFF
TRBV7-2,TRBJ2-5,CASSPRTGRQETQYF
TRBV7-2,TRBJ2-1,CASSFGLAGLNEQFF
TRBV7-9,TRBJ2-3,CASSLGYSTDTQYF